In its sample, the clone carrying this T cell receptor (beta chain) was seen once. Profiling relied on immunoSEQ multiplex PCR, and the TCRdb table lists in-frame clones only, not all of them. The sample lists under 85,000 clones; more than 85% were seen once. These data originate in a study of blood T cell repertoires in COVID-19. Germline values: CDR1 SGHKS, CDR2 YYEKEE (reference sequence). CDR3 length: 15 amino acids. With V trimmed by 5 bases and J by 1 base, 5 bases remained unmatched. The chain has TRBV5-5 and TRBJ2-5; 10 bases line up with TRBD1. This receptor was obtained from a man in his 70s with active or convalescent COVID-19. What was sequenced was peripheral blood. CDR3 region: CASSSGTGVQETQYF. The CDR3 DNA is TGTGCCAGCAGTTCCGGGACAGGGGTCCAAGAGACCCAGTACTTC.